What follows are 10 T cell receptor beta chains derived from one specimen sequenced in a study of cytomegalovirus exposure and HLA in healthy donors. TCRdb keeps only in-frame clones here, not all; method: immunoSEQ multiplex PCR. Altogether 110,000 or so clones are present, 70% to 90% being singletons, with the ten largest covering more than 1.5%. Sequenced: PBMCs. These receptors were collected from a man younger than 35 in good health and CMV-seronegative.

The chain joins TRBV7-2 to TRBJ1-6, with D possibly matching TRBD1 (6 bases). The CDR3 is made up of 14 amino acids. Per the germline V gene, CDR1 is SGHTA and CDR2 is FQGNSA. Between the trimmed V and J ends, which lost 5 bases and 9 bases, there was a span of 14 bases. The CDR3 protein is CASSVRGFGSPLHF. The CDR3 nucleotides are TGTGCCAGCAGCGTGAGGGGGTTCGGTTCACCCCTCCACTTT.

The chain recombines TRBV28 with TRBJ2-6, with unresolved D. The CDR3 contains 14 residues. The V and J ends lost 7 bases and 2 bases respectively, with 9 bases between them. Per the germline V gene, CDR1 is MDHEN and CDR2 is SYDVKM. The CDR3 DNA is TGTGCCAGCACCCAAGGAGCTGGGGCCAACGTCCTGACTTTC. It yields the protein CASTQGAGANVLTF.

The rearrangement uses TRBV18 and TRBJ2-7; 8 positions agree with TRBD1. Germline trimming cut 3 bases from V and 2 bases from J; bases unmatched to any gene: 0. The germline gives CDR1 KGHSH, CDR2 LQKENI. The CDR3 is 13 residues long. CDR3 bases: TGTGCCAGCTCACCGACAGGGGCCTACGAGCAGTACTTC. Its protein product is CASSPTGAYEQYF.

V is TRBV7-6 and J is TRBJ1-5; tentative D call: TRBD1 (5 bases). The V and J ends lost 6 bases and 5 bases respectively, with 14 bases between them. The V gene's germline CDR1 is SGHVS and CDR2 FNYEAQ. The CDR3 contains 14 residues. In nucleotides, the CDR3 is TGTGCCAGCAGTCGTCTCGGGGGATATCAGCCCCAGCATTTT. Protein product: CASSRLGGYQPQHF.

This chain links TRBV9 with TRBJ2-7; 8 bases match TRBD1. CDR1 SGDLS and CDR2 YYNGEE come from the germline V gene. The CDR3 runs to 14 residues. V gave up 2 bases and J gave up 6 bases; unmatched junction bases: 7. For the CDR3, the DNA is TGTGCCAGCAGCGTCCGGACAGGGCAAGGCGAGCAGTACTTC. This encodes CASSVRTGQGEQYF.

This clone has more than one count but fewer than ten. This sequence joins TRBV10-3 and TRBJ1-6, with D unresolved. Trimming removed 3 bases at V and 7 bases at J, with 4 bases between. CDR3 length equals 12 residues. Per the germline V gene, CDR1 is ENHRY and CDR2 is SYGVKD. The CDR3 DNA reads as TGTGCCATCAGTGATCCGAATTCACCCCTCCACTTT. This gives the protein CAISDPNSPLHF.

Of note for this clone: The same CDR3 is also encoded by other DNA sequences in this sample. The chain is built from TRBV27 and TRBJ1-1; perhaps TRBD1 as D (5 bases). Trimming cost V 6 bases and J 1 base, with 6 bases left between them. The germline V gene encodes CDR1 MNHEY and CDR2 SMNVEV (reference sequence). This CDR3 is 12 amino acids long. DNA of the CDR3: TGTGCCAGCAGGCAGGGGAACACTGAAGCTTTCTTT. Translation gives CASRQGNTEAFF.

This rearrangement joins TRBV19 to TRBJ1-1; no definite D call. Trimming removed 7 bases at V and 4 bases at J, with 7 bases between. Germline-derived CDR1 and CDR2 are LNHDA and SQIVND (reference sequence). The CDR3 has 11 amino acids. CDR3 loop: CASTSVTEAFF. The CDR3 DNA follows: TGTGCCAGTACCTCAGTCACTGAAGCTTTCTTT.

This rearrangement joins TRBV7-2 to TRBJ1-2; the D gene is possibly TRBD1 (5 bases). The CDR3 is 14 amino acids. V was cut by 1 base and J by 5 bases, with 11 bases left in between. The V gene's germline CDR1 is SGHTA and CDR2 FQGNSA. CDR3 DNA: TGTGCCAGCAGCTTAGTAACGGCAGGGTATGGCTACACCTTC. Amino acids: CASSLVTAGYGYTF.

The CDR3, as DNA: TGTGCCAGCAGCCAAGGGACTCAACAGTTCTTC. Protein: CASSQGTQQFF. The chain is built from TRBV7-2 and TRBJ2-1; D possibly corresponds to TRBD2 (6 bases). The CDR3 totals 11 residues. The germline V gene has CDR1 SGHTA and CDR2 FQGNSA. Trimming removed 5 bases at V and 13 bases at J, with 12 bases between.